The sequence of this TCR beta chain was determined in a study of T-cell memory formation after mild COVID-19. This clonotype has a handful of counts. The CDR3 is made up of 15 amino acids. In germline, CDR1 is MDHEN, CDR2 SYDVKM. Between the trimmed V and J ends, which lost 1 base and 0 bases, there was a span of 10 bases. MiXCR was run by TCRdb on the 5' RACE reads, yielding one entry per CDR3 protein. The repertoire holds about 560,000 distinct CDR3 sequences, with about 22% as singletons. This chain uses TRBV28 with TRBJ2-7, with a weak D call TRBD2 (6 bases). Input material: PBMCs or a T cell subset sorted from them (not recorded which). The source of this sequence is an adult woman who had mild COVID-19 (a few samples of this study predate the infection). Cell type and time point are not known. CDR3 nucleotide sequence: TGTGCCAGCAGTTTATCTTCGGGGGTCTCCTACGAGCAGTACTTC. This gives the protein CASSLSSGVSYEQYF.